Given below is one TCR beta chain in context. Its cognate antigen is unknown. Trimming stripped 5 bases from V and 12 bases from J, with 14 bases between. From germline, CDR1 is DFQATT and CDR2 SNEGSKA (reference sequence). The CDR3 length is 11 residues. The data originate from a study of Tregs in tolerant kidney transplant recipients. Clones were read by immunoSEQ multiplex PCR, and TCRdb kept only the in-frame ones, dropping some. The table records 30,000 or so clones, 82% of them present only once. The sequencing sample was made of Tregs from blood cultured with allogeneic cells. This rearrangement joins TRBV20-1 to TRBJ2-1; D gene ambiguous. The clonotype was recovered from a human donor in good health. CDR3 residues: CSAPRGPLQFF. CDR3 nucleotide sequence: TGCAGTGCTCCTCGCGGACCGTTGCAGTTCTTC.